A single sample is the source of the 2 T cell receptor beta chains below, sequenced in a study of response to subunit inactivated influenza vaccine. TCRdb re-analysed the RT-PCR reads in MiXCR, keeping a single row per CDR3 protein. The repertoire holds some 500,000 distinct CDR3 sequences, with about 25% as singletons. The specimen was CD4+ T cells sorted from PBMCs, collected 4 to 6 days after vaccination. These receptors were collected from a man over 45 who received an inactivated influenza vaccine.

This clonotype has only a few counts. The chain couples TRBV19 to TRBJ2-2; 12 positions match TRBD2. Per germline, CDR1 LNHDA and CDR2 SQIVND (reference sequence). J was trimmed by 5 bases and V by 2 bases; bases with no gene match: 3. The CDR3 runs 16 residues. The CDR3 reads CASSIIGLAGTGELFF. CDR3 DNA sequence: TGTGCCAGTAGTATAATAGGACTAGCGGGAACCGGGGAGCTGTTTTTT.

This clonotype has a single count. This chain links TRBV3-1 with TRBJ1-1, with D hard to call. V shed 4 bases and J shed 6 bases, with 12 bases lying between them. Germline V gene data show CDR1 as LGHDT and CDR2 as YNNKEL (reference sequence). This CDR3 has 13 residues. The CDR3 spells CASSPFPGAEAFF. CDR3 nucleotides: TGTGCCAGCAGCCCGTTCCCCGGAGCTGAAGCTTTCTTT. Variable domain in full (rest from reference TRBV3-1 and TRBJ1-1): DTAVSQTPKYLVTQMGNDKSIKCEQNLGHDTMYWYKQDSKKFLKIMFSYNNKELIINETVPNRFSPKSPDKAHLNLHINSLELGDSAVYFCASSPFPGAEAFFGQGTRLTVV.